This T cell receptor (beta chain) was observed in a study of shared clonotypes between healthy human individuals. Overall study results and limits: Shared clonotypes across all four donors exceeded non-shared ones in generation probability. The donor pool, a small one, limited the genetic and exposure-history diversity represented.

Assay execution took place at the deep level. Assay used: immunoSEQ multiplex PCR; TCRdb lists only in-frame clones, some missing. The sample yields fewer than 700,000 clones, 85% to 95% seen once. CD45RO negativity and positive selection for CCR7 defined naive CD8 cells, a population that excluded terminally differentiated effector memory CD45RA+ cells. With V trimmed by 6 bases and J by 5 bases, 10 bases remained unmatched. Per the germline V gene, CDR1 is SQVTM and CDR2 is ANQGSEA. The length of the CDR3 is 13 residues. This clone was seen only once. Its antigen is not identified. The chain joins TRBV29-1 to TRBJ2-7; TRBD1 matches 7 bases. This sequence originates from a woman aged 30 to 39 in good health. Sequencing input: naive CD8+ T cells sorted from blood. DNA of the CDR3: TGCAGCGTGACGACAGGGATTAGTGACGAGCAGTACTTC. Protein product: CSVTTGISDEQYF.